These T cell receptor beta chains were read from a single sample in a study of T cell responses to AZD1222 COVID-19 vaccine. The protocol was immunoSEQ multiplex PCR, while the TCRdb copy is restricted to in-frame clones and leaves out a portion. Of fewer than 110,000 clones in the sample, roughly 88% are singletons; the top ten hold about 20%. This sample comprised peripheral blood, obtained on day 0 of AZD1222 vaccination. The receptors originated from an adult in good health. Both conserved end residues are part of each CDR3. Each record gives: V gene, J gene, clone size, D gene, CDR3 DNA, CDR3 protein. The D gene is left open where the match is weak. Clone size, where shown, is once, few, many, or a class for clones that have expanded.

v_gene: TRBV5-4
j_gene: TRBJ2-3
abundance: .
d_gene: .
CDR3nt: TGTGCCAGCAGCTTCTCCAGCGGGTGGAGCACAGATACGCAGTATTTT
CDR3aa: CASSFSSGWSTDTQYF

v_gene: TRBV30
j_gene: TRBJ2-5
abundance: .
d_gene: .
CDR3nt: TGTGCCTGGAACCACGTCGGGCGGGAGACCCAGTACTTC
CDR3aa: CAWNHVGRETQYF

v_gene: TRBV25-1
j_gene: TRBJ1-2
abundance: .
d_gene: .
CDR3nt: TGTGCCAGCAGTGAGTCCCTGATCTACACCTTC
CDR3aa: CASSESLIYTF

v_gene: TRBV6-5
j_gene: TRBJ2-2
abundance: .
d_gene: TRBD1
CDR3nt: TGTGCCAGCACCAGACAGGGGATAAACACCGGGGAGCTGTTTTTT
CDR3aa: CASTRQGINTGELFF

v_gene: TRBV27
j_gene: TRBJ2-1
abundance: .
d_gene: .
CDR3nt: TGTGCCAGCAGTTTGGCCGGGAGAAGCTACAATGAGCAGTTCTTC
CDR3aa: CASSLAGRSYNEQFF

v_gene: TRBV7-2
j_gene: TRBJ1-4
abundance: .
d_gene: .
CDR3nt: TGTGCCAGCAGCTCAAGCAGTGAGAATGAAAAACTGTTTTTT
CDR3aa: CASSSSSENEKLFF

v_gene: TRBV4-3
j_gene: TRBJ1-2
abundance: .
d_gene: .
CDR3nt: TGCGCCAGCAGCCAAGGGGTCTATGGCTACACCTTC
CDR3aa: CASSQGVYGYTF

v_gene: TRBV10-3
j_gene: TRBJ1-3
abundance: once
d_gene: .
CDR3nt: TGTGCCATCAGCCAGAGCTCTGGAAACACCATATATTTT
CDR3aa: CAISQSSGNTIYF

v_gene: TRBV7-3
j_gene: TRBJ1-1
abundance: .
d_gene: TRBD1
CDR3nt: TGTGCCAGTAGACAGGGTTTGAACACTGAAGCTTTCTTT
CDR3aa: CASRQGLNTEAFF

v_gene: TRBV6-5
j_gene: TRBJ1-1
abundance: .
d_gene: TRBD1
CDR3nt: TGTGCCAGCAGTTCTCCGACAGGGAGCGAAGCTTTCTTT
CDR3aa: CASSSPTGSEAFF

v_gene: TRBV9
j_gene: TRBJ1-6
abundance: .
d_gene: TRBD1
CDR3nt: TGTGCCAGCAGCGTCGGCCAGGGGGATAATTCACCCCTCCACTTT
CDR3aa: CASSVGQGDNSPLHF

v_gene: TRBV6-5
j_gene: TRBJ2-1
abundance: .
d_gene: TRBD2
CDR3nt: TGTGCCAGCAGTTCCCCGACTAGCTTCCATGAGCAGTTCTTC
CDR3aa: CASSSPTSFHEQFF

v_gene: TRBV27
j_gene: TRBJ1-4
abundance: once
d_gene: TRBD1
CDR3nt: TGTGCCAGCAGTTTATCTCGGACAGGGGCGAGCGAAAAACTGTTTTTT
CDR3aa: CASSLSRTGASEKLFF